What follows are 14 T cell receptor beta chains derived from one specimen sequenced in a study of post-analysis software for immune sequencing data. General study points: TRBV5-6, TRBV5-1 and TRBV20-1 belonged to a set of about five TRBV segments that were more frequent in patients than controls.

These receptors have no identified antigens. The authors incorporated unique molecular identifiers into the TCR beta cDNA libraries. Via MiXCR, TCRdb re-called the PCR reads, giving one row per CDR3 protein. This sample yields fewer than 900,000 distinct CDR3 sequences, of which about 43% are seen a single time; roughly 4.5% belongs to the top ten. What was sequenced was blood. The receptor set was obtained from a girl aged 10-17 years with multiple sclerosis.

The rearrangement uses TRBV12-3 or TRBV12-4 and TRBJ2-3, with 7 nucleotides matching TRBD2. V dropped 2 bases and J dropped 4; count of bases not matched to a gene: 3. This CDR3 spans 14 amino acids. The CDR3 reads CASSLLADSDTQYF. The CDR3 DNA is TGTGCCAGCAGTTTACTAGCGGATTCAGATACGCAGTATTTT.

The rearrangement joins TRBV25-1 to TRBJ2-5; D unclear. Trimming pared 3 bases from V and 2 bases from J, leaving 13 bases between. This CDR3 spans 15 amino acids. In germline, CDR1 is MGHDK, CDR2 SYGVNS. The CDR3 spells CASSELGPQQETQYF. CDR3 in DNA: TGTGCCAGCAGTGAGTTAGGTCCACAGCAAGAGACCCAGTACTTC.

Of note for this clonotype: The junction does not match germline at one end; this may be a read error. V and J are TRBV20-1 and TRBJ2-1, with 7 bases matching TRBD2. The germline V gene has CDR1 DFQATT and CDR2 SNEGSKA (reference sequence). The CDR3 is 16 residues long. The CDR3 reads CSAGDLGGNSDNEQFF. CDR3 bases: TGCAGTGCTGGAGACCTGGGGGGGAATTCCGACAATGAGCAGTTCTTC.

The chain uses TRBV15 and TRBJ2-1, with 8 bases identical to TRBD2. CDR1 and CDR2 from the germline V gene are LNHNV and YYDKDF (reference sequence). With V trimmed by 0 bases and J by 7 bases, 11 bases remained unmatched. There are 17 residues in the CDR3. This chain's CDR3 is CATSRDLPAGVSNEQFF. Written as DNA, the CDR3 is TGTGCCACCAGCAGAGATCTTCCAGCGGGAGTGTCGAATGAGCAGTTCTTC.

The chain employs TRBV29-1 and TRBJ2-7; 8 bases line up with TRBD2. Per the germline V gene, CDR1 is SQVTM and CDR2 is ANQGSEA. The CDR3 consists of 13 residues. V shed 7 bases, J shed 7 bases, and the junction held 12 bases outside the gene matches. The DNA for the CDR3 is TGCAGCGCCTTAGACGGGGGCGGGGGGGAGCAGTACTTC. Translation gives CSALDGGGGEQYF.

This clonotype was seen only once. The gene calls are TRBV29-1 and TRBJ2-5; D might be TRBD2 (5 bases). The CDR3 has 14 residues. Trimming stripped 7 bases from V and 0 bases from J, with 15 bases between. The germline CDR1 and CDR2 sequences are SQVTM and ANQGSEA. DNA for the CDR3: TGCAGCGGGTTGAGGGCCCTGTACCAAGAGACCCAGTACTTC. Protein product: CSGLRALYQETQYF.

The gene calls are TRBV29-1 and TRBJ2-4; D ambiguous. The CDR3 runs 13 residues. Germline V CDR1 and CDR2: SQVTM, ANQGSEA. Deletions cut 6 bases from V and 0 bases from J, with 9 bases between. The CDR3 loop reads CSVAYIAKNIQYF. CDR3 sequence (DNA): TGCAGCGTCGCCTATATAGCCAAAAACATTCAGTACTTC.

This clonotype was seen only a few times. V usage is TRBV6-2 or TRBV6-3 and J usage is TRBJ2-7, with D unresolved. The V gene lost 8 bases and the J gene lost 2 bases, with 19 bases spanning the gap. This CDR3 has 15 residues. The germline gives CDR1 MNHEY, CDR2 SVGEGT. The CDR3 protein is CASAPLSATTYEQYF. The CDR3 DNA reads TGTGCCAGCGCCCCCCTGAGCGCCACAACCTACGAGCAGTACTTC.

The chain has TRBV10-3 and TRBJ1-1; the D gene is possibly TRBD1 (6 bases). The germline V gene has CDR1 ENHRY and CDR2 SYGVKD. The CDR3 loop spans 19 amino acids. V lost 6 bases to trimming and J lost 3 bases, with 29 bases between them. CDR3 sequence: CAISGTEQGLGNGDTEAFF. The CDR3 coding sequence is TGTGCCATCAGCGGGACCGAACAGGGCCTTGGTAACGGGGACACTGAAGCTTTCTTT.

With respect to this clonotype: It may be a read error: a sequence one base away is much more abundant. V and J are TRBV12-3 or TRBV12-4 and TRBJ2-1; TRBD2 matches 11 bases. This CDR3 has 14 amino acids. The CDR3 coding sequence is TGTACCAGCAGAACTAGCGGGAGTGTTTCTGAGCAGTTCTTC. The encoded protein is CTSRTSGSVSEQFF.

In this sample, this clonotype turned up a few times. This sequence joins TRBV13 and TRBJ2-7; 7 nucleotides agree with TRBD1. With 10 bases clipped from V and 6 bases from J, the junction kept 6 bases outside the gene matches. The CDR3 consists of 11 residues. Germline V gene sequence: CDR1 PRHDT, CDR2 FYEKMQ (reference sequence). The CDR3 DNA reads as TGTGCCATCTCTGCAGGGGGCGAGCAGTACTTC. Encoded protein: CAISAGGEQYF.

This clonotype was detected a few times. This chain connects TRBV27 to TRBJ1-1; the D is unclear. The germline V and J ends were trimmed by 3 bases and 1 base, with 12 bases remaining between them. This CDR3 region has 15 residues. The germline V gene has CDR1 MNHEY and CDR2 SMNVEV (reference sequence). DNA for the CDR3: TGTGCCAGCAGTTTTTCCCGCAGAACGAACACTGAAGCTTTCTTT. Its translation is CASSFSRRTNTEAFF.

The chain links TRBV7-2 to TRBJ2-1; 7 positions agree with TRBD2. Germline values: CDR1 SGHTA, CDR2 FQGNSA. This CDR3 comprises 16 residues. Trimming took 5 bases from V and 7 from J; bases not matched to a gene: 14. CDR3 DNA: TGTGCCAGCAGCCCTCGACTAGCCCTCCTAGATAATGAGCAGTTCTTC. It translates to CASSPRLALLDNEQFF.

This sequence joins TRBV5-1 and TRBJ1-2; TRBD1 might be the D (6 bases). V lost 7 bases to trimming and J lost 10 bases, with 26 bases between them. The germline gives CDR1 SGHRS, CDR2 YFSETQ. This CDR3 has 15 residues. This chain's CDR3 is CASHLTVGAGDVYTF. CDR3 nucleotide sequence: TGCGCCAGCCATTTGACGGTGGGGGCTGGTGATGTCTACACCTTC. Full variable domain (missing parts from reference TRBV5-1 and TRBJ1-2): KAGVTQTPRYLIKTRGQQVTLSCSPISGHRSVSWYQQTPGQGLQFLFEYFSETQRNKGNFPGRFSGRQFSNSRSEMNVSTLELGDSALYLCASHLTVGAGDVYTFGSGTRLTVV.